The clone carrying this T cell receptor (beta chain) was recorded a few times. These data belong to a study of PD-L1 blockade in urothelial cancer. At the level of the study: Bladder-origin urothelial cancer in males covered twenty-five of 29 patients. After treatment start, blood was analyzed at 3 weeks (second dose) and at 6 weeks. Researchers found blood samples held a median of about 130,000 T cells.

Patients yielded 1 to 8 samples each, pretreatment and on-treatment. Germline V gene lookup returns CDR1 MNHNS and CDR2 SASEGT. The CDR3 sequence is 14 residues long. V lost 5 bases to trimming and J lost 4 bases; unmatched junction nucleotides: 6. Sequenced by immunoSEQ multiplex PCR; TCRdb stores in-frame clones only, minus some. The sample carries 40,000 or so clones, approximately 83% recorded once. The receptor comes from a man in his 60s with urothelial cancer. The V call is TRBV6-1, the J call TRBJ2-7; 9 bases match TRBD2. The sequencing used PBMCs, collected around atezolizumab (anti-PD-L1) treatment. Here the CDR3 reads CASSLAGQYYEQYF. As DNA, the CDR3 is TGTGCCAGCAGTCTAGCGGGACAGTATTACGAGCAGTACTTC.